The TCR beta chain under discussion was sequenced for a study of T-cell reconstitution after alpha-beta-depleted transplantation in children. Whole-study results and caveats: At around two months after transplant, the alpha-beta T cells were reportedly derived from several hundred expanded clones that came from non-depleted graft cells. T cells produced anew were the main source of T-cell counts and diversity one year after transplant.

Per germline, CDR1 SGHTA and CDR2 FQGTGA. The CDR3 has 15 residues. The V end lost 2 bases, the J end lost 6 bases, and 13 bases lay between the germline ends. The TCRbeta library incorporated unique molecular identifiers. TCRdb used MiXCR to reprocess the PCR reads, holding one entry per CDR3 protein. This sample has approximately 230,000 distinct CDR3 sequences; 20% to 30% occur once, and the top ten carry more than 4.5%. This clonotype has just a few counts. Its specificity is not known. The receptor was derived from a female patient between 2 and 15 years old who had a stem cell transplant for congenital amegakaryocytic thrombocytopenia, so the T cells may come from the graft donor. This specimen consisted of PBMCs, mostly from graft donor cells, obtained 360 days after TCRalphabeta/CD19-depleted stem cell transplant. The chain employs TRBV7-3 and TRBJ2-2; perhaps TRBD2 as D (5 bases). CDR3 sequence: CASSLFSGIPGELFF. In nucleotides, the CDR3 is TGTGCCAGCAGCTTATTTTCGGGGATCCCCGGGGAGCTGTTTTTT.